This is a list of T cell receptor beta chains from one sample in a study of T cell changes during pregnancy in multiple sclerosis. Data came from immunoSEQ multiplex PCR; TCRdb stores just in-frame clones and leaves some out. Among around 80,000 clones, about 92% were seen once, and the ten largest hold 2.6%. Sequencing was performed on peripheral blood, taken before pregnancy. These receptors were obtained from a female donor with multiple sclerosis, enrolled in a pregnancy study. Each CDR3 is given with its conserved first and last residue. Each record gives: clone size, V gene, D gene, J gene, CDR3 protein, CDR3 DNA. A D gene is named only where the DNA matches it firmly. Clone size is not always given. Where it is, it says once, few, many or a class for expanded clones.

>.|TRBV7-6|TRBD2|TRBJ2-7
CASSAGTSGRYEQYF
TGTGCCAGCAGCGCCGGGACTAGCGGGAGGTACGAGCAGTACTTC
>.|TRBV29-1|.|TRBJ1-1
CSAASEAEAFF
TGCAGCGCTGCCTCCGAGGCTGAAGCTTTCTTT
>.|TRBV19|TRBD2|TRBJ2-3
CASSKTGLAGGMDTQYF
TGTGCCAGTAGTAAGACGGGACTAGCGGGAGGAATGGATACGCAGTATTTT
>.|TRBV28|TRBD2|TRBJ2-7
CASSFSSQTSGRGEQYF
TGTGCCAGCAGTTTTTCAAGCCAGACTAGCGGGAGGGGGGAGCAGTACTTC
>.|TRBV27|TRBD2|TRBJ2-3
CASSSYGAGGNTDTQYF
TGTGCCAGCAGTTCCTATGGTGCGGGAGGGAACACAGATACGCAGTATTTT
>.|TRBV11-3|.|TRBJ1-1
CASSLRGLNTEAFF
TGTGCCAGCAGCTTACGAGGGCTGAACACTGAAGCTTTCTTT
>.|TRBV5-1|TRBD2|TRBJ2-1
CASSLGLAGINEQFF
TGCGCCAGCAGCTTAGGACTAGCGGGAATAAATGAGCAGTTCTTC
>.|TRBV20-1|.|TRBJ2-7
CSAWGLNEQYF
TGCAGTGCATGGGGCTTGAACGAGCAGTACTTC
>.|TRBV5-4|TRBD2|TRBJ2-5
CASSLWGGEETQYF
TGTGCCAGCAGCTTGTGGGGGGGTGAGGAGACCCAGTACTTC
>.|TRBV10-3|TRBD2|TRBJ2-7
CAISKGLAESYEQYF
TGTGCCATCAGTAAGGGACTAGCGGAATCCTACGAGCAGTACTTC
>.|TRBV7-6|TRBD1|TRBJ1-6
CASSLGTGVNSPLHF
TGTGCCAGCAGCTTAGGGACAGGGGTTAATTCACCCCTCCACTTT
>.|TRBV6-1|TRBD1|TRBJ2-5
CASSARLGAGGTETQYF
TGTGCCAGCAGTGCACGCCTCGGGGCAGGGGGCACGGAGACCCAGTACTTC
>.|TRBV18|TRBD2|TRBJ2-5
CASSPGTSGRRETQYF
TGTGCCAGCTCACCAGGGACTAGCGGGAGACGAGAGACCCAGTACTTC
>.|TRBV10-3|.|TRBJ2-7
CATSLDSASYEQYF
TGTGCCACTTCCCTGGACAGCGCTTCCTACGAGCAGTACTTC
>.|TRBV6-6|.|TRBJ2-2
CASSYSDWGTGELFF
TGTGCCAGCAGTTACTCGGACTGGGGAACCGGGGAGCTGTTTTTT
>.|TRBV9|.|TRBJ1-3
CASSVARDIRNTIYF
TGTGCCAGCAGCGTAGCCAGGGACATCCGAAACACCATATATTTT
>.|TRBV27|.|TRBJ2-1
CASSLRLVSYNEQFF
TGTGCCAGCAGTTTGAGACTAGTCTCCTACAATGAGCAGTTCTTC
>.|TRBV9|.|TRBJ2-1
CASSVGDAGSYNEQFF
TGTGCCAGCAGCGTAGGAGATGCCGGCTCCTACAATGAGCAGTTCTTC
>.|TRBV27|.|TRBJ2-1
CASSRGNEQFF
TGTGCCAGCAGTAGAGGGAATGAGCAGTTCTTC
>.|TRBV30|TRBD2|TRBJ2-5
CAWGGETEETQYF
TGTGCCTGGGGGGGGGAGACAGAAGAGACCCAGTACTTC
>few|TRBV10-2|.|TRBJ2-1
CASSGGSALYNEQFF
TGCGCCAGCAGTGGAGGTAGCGCCCTGTACAATGAGCAGTTCTTC
>.|TRBV25-1|TRBD2|TRBJ2-1
CASSATSGRGGNEQFF
TGTGCCAGCAGTGCAACTAGCGGGAGAGGGGGGAATGAGCAGTTCTTC
>.|TRBV5-1|.|TRBJ2-3
CASSLPADTQYF
TGCGCCAGCAGCTTACCGGCAGATACGCAGTATTTT
>.|TRBV27|TRBD1|TRBJ2-2
CASSSGQVNTGELFF
TGTGCCAGCAGTTCGGGACAGGTGAACACCGGGGAGCTGTTTTTT
>.|TRBV4-2|TRBD2|TRBJ2-1
CASSQELGLAVYNEQFF
TGTGCCAGCAGCCAAGAACTAGGACTAGCGGTCTACAATGAGCAGTTCTTC
>.|TRBV4-1|.|TRBJ2-7
CASRPLGGNSYEQYF
TGCGCCAGCAGACCATTAGGGGGAAATTCGTACGAGCAGTACTTC
>.|TRBV7-2|TRBD2|TRBJ2-4
CASSNPGGENIQYF
TGTGCCAGCAGCAATCCGGGGGGGGAAAACATTCAGTACTTC
>.|TRBV10-3|.|TRBJ2-7
CAISNTGLSSYEQYF
TGTGCCATCAGTAATACAGGGTTAAGCTCCTACGAGCAGTACTTC
>.|TRBV15|.|TRBJ2-1
CATSTEQGSYNEQFF
TGTGCCACCAGCACTGAACAGGGCTCCTACAATGAGCAGTTCTTC
>.|TRBV28|TRBD1|TRBJ1-5
CASSLPTGVVQPQHF
TGTGCCAGCAGTTTACCGACAGGGGTGGTTCAGCCCCAGCATTTT
>.|TRBV10-1|TRBD1|TRBJ1-2
CASSEKQGIAGYTF
TGCGCCAGCAGTGAGAAACAGGGGATCGCTGGCTACACCTTC